This entry lists 30 T cell receptor beta chains sequenced from one sample in a study of cytomegalovirus exposure and HLA in healthy donors. Primers included in the PCR were 60 Vbeta and 13 Jbeta primers. Sequencing used immunoSEQ multiplex PCR; TCRdb keeps in-frame clones, though not all of them. The data contain about 270,000 clones, roughly two thirds of them singletons. The sequenced sample was PBMCs. These receptor sequences come from a female donor in good health and CMV-seronegative.

This sequence joins TRBV27 and TRBJ1-5; D might be TRBD1 (6 bases). V gave up 5 bases and J gave up 5 bases, with 10 bases separating them. This CDR3 comprises 13 residues. In germline, CDR1 is MNHEY, CDR2 SMNVEV (reference sequence). The CDR3 sequence is CASSPQGHQPQHF. CDR3 bases: TGTGCCAGCAGTCCACAGGGACATCAGCCCCAGCATTTT.

The gene calls are TRBV6-1 and TRBJ2-7, with TRBD1 as a possible D gene (5 bases). The CDR3 covers 13 residues. The V and J ends lost 4 bases and 3 bases respectively, with 10 bases between them. Per the germline V gene, CDR1 is MNHNS and CDR2 is SASEGT. CDR3 sequence: CASSATGLYEQYF. The CDR3 nucleotides are TGTGCCAGCAGTGCTACAGGCCTCTACGAGCAGTACTTC.

The V gene is TRBV5-5, the J gene TRBJ2-7, with a tentative D call TRBD1 (6 bases). Per the germline V gene, CDR1 is SGHKS and CDR2 is YYEKEE (reference sequence). Trimming took 2 bases from V and 1 from J, leaving 10 bases between them. The CDR3 has 14 amino acids. For the CDR3, the DNA is TGTGCCAGCAGCTTTATACAGGGATCCTACGAGCAGTACTTC. The encoded protein is CASSFIQGSYEQYF.

The chain carries TRBV4-1 and TRBJ2-7, with 11 bases fitting TRBD1. The CDR3 is made up of 15 amino acids. The V gene's germline CDR1 is MGHRA and CDR2 YSYEKL. V trimming: 3 bases; J trimming: 3 bases; junction bases outside the gene matches: 4. CDR3 sequence: CASSHGTGGGYEQYF. CDR3 nucleotides: TGCGCCAGCAGCCATGGGACAGGGGGAGGCTACGAGCAGTACTTC.

The chain combines TRBV21-1 with TRBJ1-1; the table gives TRBD1 as D, unverified against the DNA. TRBV21-1 is tagged as a pseudogene. The CDR3 covers 15 residues. As DNA, the CDR3 is TGTGCCAGCAGCCCCAGACAGGGGATATACACTGAAGCTTTCTTT. It is translated as CASSPRQGIYTEAFF.

The rearrangement links TRBV28 to TRBJ1-2; 9 bases line up with TRBD1. This CDR3 comprises 13 residues. CDR1 is MDHEN and CDR2 is SYDVKM in the germline V gene. With 6 bases clipped from V and 5 bases from J, the junction kept 4 bases outside the gene matches. CDR3 sequence reads: CASRVDRGYGYTF. CDR3 sequence (DNA): TGTGCCAGCAGGGTGGACAGGGGATATGGCTACACCTTC.

The gene calls are TRBV15 and TRBJ2-5; possibly TRBD1 for D (5 bases). Trimming took off 0 bases at V and 0 bases at J, with 8 bases between the two ends. The CDR3 totals 15 residues. CDR1 and CDR2 from the germline V gene are LNHNV and YYDKDF (reference sequence). The CDR3 sequence: CATSRDPGYQETQYF. CDR3 bases: TGTGCCACCAGCAGAGATCCAGGGTACCAAGAGACCCAGTACTTC.

The chain combines TRBV6-5 with TRBJ2-3; weak D call: TRBD2 (5 bases). V was shortened by 0 bases and J by 4 bases, with 14 bases between the two germline ends. The germline V gene encodes CDR1 MNHEY and CDR2 SVGAGI. This CDR3 region has 16 residues. The CDR3 nucleotides read TGTGCCAGCAGTTACTCGATTGGGAGTCGGGCAGATACGCAGTATTTT. It yields the protein CASSYSIGSRADTQYF.

This sequence joins TRBV6-5 and TRBJ1-3, with a weak D call TRBD1 (5 bases). The CDR3 contains 15 residues. Germline CDR1 MNHEY, CDR2 SVGAGI. The V and J ends lost 5 bases and 0 bases respectively, with 11 bases between them. The chain's CDR3 is CASSPRQFSGNTIYF. Written as DNA, the CDR3 is TGTGCCAGCAGTCCCCGACAGTTCTCTGGAAACACCATATATTTT.

This chain uses TRBV10-1 with TRBJ2-5; tentatively, D is TRBD1 (6 bases). The better agreement between TRBJ2-7 and the DNA end casts doubt on the J call. Germline V lookup: CDR1 WNHNN, CDR2 SYGVQD (reference sequence). The CDR3 has 14 amino acids. The CDR3 spells CASSEPGVPYEQYF. CDR3 in DNA: TGCGCCAGCAGTGAGCCAGGGGTCCCCTACGAGCAGTACTTC.

The V call is TRBV7-3, the J call TRBJ2-2; 9 nucleotides align to TRBD1. Germline CDR1 is SGHTA and CDR2 is FQGTGA. The trim removed 2 bases at V and 6 bases at J, leaving 7 bases unmatched. CDR3 size: 16 residues. The DNA for the CDR3 is TGTGCCAGCAGCTTATCGACAGGGGGAGAGCCCGGGGAGCTGTTTTTT. As protein: CASSLSTGGEPGELFF.

About this clone itself: Without the conserved terminal phenylalanine or tryptophan, this CDR3 likely stems from a read error. The DNA is left out, because the CDR3 cannot be placed on it with certainty; the CDR3 is given as TCRdb lists it. CDR3 region: CASSKGNPTRAALDEQYY. The chain recombines TRBV21-1 with TRBJ2-7; the table gives TRBD2 as D, unverified against the DNA. TRBV21-1 counts as a pseudogene. The CDR3 is 18 residues long, ends included.

About this clone: At one end, the junction sequence differs from germline, possibly due to a read error. V usage is TRBV5-1 and J usage is TRBJ2-5; D gene ambiguous. Germline V lookup: CDR1 SGHRS, CDR2 YFSETQ. CDR3 size: 12 residues. The CDR3 sequence is CASSLEQETQYF. The CDR3 DNA reads as TGCGCCAGCAGCTTGGAACAAGAGACTCAGTACTTC.

The rearrangement uses TRBV7-9 and TRBJ1-2, with D perhaps matching TRBD1 (6 bases). The CDR3 is 12 amino acids. Germline values: CDR1 SEHNR, CDR2 FQNEAQ (reference sequence). V lost 3 bases to trimming and J lost 7 bases, with 9 bases between them. CDR3 DNA: TGTGCCAGCAGCTTCAGGGGTGGTGGCTACACCTTC. This codes for CASSFRGGGYTF.

The rearrangement uses TRBV5-4 and TRBJ1-4, with 8 positions matching TRBD1. Trimming took 1 base from V and 7 from J; bases not matched to a gene: 6. The CDR3 extends over 15 amino acids. Germline loops: CDR1 SGHNT, CDR2 YYREEE (reference sequence). The CDR3 bases are TGTGCCAGCAGCTTGAGGCAGGGGGCGACTGAAAAACTGTTTTTT. This encodes CASSLRQGATEKLFF.

CDR3 sequence: CASSSLAGPRGNEQFF. CDR3 in DNA: TGCGCCAGCAGCTCGCTAGCGGGCCCGAGAGGCAATGAGCAGTTCTTC. The J gene is TRBJ2-1, the V gene TRBV5-1, with 8 nucleotides matching TRBD2. The CDR3 consists of 16 residues. V was clipped by 3 bases and J by 6 bases; unmatched bases: 11. The V gene's germline CDR1 is SGHRS and CDR2 YFSETQ.

Comment on this clone: Sequence at one end of the junction differs from germline and may be a read error. The rearrangement links TRBV7-9 to TRBJ2-7, with 8 nucleotides matching TRBD1. CDR3 length: 15 amino acids. Germline CDR1 and CDR2: SEHNR and FQNEAQ (reference sequence). CDR3 nucleotides: TGTTCCAGCAGCTTCCGGACAGGGCTACCCTACGAGCAGTACTTC. This encodes CSSSFRTGLPYEQYF.

The CDR3 reads CASILGRTEGDEQYF. The DNA for the CDR3 is TGTGCCAGCATCCTCGGACGGACAGAGGGGGACGAGCAGTACTTC. V and J are TRBV5-6 and TRBJ2-7, with D tentatively TRBD1 (6 bases). Germline lookup yields CDR1 SGHDT and CDR2 YYEEEE. The CDR3 sequence is 15 residues long. Trimming took off 6 bases at V and 5 bases at J, with 21 bases between the two ends.

This chain uses TRBV29-1 with TRBJ2-2; possibly TRBD2 for D (6 bases). This CDR3 has 12 residues. Per the germline V gene, CDR1 is SQVTM and CDR2 is ANQGSEA. Trimming pared 6 bases from V and 4 bases from J, leaving 9 bases between. The chain's CDR3 is CSVTRSTGELFF. Written as DNA, the CDR3 is TGCAGCGTGACTAGGTCCACCGGGGAGCTGTTTTTT.

The chain employs TRBV5-1 and TRBJ2-1, with D perhaps TRBD1 (6 bases). V dropped 2 bases and J dropped 4 bases, with 25 bases sitting between them. Germline assignment: CDR1 SGHRS and CDR2 YFSETQ. This CDR3 contains 19 residues. The CDR3 loop reads CASSFLSGATMPGYNEQFF. The DNA for the CDR3 is TGCGCCAGCAGCTTCCTTTCAGGGGCCACCATGCCAGGATACAATGAGCAGTTCTTC.

The chain combines TRBV5-1 with TRBJ2-3, with D uncertain. Germline CDR1 and CDR2: SGHRS and YFSETQ. This CDR3 comprises 14 residues. V lost 2 bases to trimming and J lost 0 bases, with 7 bases between them. CDR3 protein: CASSFTFSTDTQYF. DNA for the CDR3: TGCGCCAGCAGCTTTACATTCAGCACAGATACGCAGTATTTT.

Here the CDR3 reads CASSAGLAGGTYEQYF. CDR3 bases: TGTGCCAGCTCAGCAGGCCTAGCGGGAGGAACTTACGAGCAGTACTTC. The chain couples TRBV18 to TRBJ2-7; TRBD2 matches at 11 bases. V lost 5 bases, J lost 4 bases, and 10 bases stayed unmatched. Germline V gene sequence: CDR1 KGHSH, CDR2 LQKENI. CDR3 length equals 16 residues.

The J gene is TRBJ1-2, the V gene TRBV15; TRBD1 is a possible D gene (5 bases). CDR3 length: 15 residues. Germline CDR1 is LNHNV and CDR2 is YYDKDF (reference sequence). V shed 5 bases and J shed 4 bases, with 17 bases lying between them. The CDR3 loop reads CATSPLLQGGYGYTF. CDR3 nucleotides: TGTGCCACCAGCCCCCTTTTGCAGGGTGGCTATGGCTACACCTTC.

This chain connects TRBV9 to TRBJ1-2; 7 bases are shared with TRBD1. CDR1 and CDR2 from the germline V gene are SGDLS and YYNGEE. The V segment lost 0 bases and the J segment 2 bases; nucleotides outside the gene matches: 1. The CDR3 is 14 residues long. The CDR3 loop reads CASSVGGQNYGYTF. The CDR3 DNA reads TGTGCCAGCAGCGTAGGGGGACAGAACTATGGCTACACCTTC.

This clone was observed a handful of times. V is TRBV6-5 and J is TRBJ2-6, with a weak D call TRBD1 (6 bases). Germline CDR1 MNHEY, CDR2 SVGAGI. The V end was cut by 4 bases, the J end by 4 bases, with 14 bases between. This CDR3 has 16 residues. The chain's CDR3 is CASSLSGAEGANVLTF. CDR3 nucleotide sequence: TGTGCCAGCAGTTTGTCAGGGGCGGAAGGGGCCAACGTCCTGACTTTC.

V is TRBV4-1 and J is TRBJ2-5; 9 nucleotides line up with TRBD2. Trimming at V came to 6 bases and at J to 0 bases, leaving 14 bases not matched to a gene. Germline CDR1 and CDR2: MGHRA and YSYEKL. CDR3 length: 18 residues. Here the CDR3 reads CASSRVGSGRGDQETQYF. The CDR3 DNA sequence: TGCGCCAGCAGTCGGGTTGGTAGCGGGAGAGGGGACCAAGAGACCCAGTACTTC.

The chain employs TRBV27 and TRBJ2-1; possibly TRBD2 for D (5 bases). This CDR3 is built from 14 residues. V lost 3 bases and J lost 0, with 6 bases in between. From germline, CDR1 is MNHEY and CDR2 SMNVEV (reference sequence). The CDR3 DNA is TGTGCCAGCAGTTTGGGGAGCTCCTACAATGAGCAGTTCTTC. It is translated as CASSLGSSYNEQFF.

This chain links TRBV4-1 with TRBJ2-1, with TRBD2 matching over 8 bases. V gave up 0 bases and J gave up 3 bases; unmatched junction bases: 7. This CDR3 contains 17 residues. The V gene's germline CDR1 is MGHRA and CDR2 YSYEKL. As DNA, the CDR3 is TGCGCCAGCAGCCAAGAAATAAGCGGGGGAATCTACAATGAGCAGTTCTTC. Amino acids: CASSQEISGGIYNEQFF.

The chain links TRBV19 to TRBJ2-2, with a tentative D call TRBD1 (6 bases). The CDR3 runs 15 residues. CDR1 is LNHDA and CDR2 is SQIVND in the germline V gene (reference sequence). V shed 7 bases and J shed 3 bases, with 15 bases lying between them. DNA of the CDR3: TGTGCCAGTACAAACCGGGACATACACACCGGGGAGCTGTTTTTT. Its protein is CASTNRDIHTGELFF.

The chain recombines TRBV7-8 with TRBJ2-7, with 8 positions matching TRBD2. The CDR3 covers 16 residues. Germline CDR1 reads SGHVS; CDR2 reads FQNEAQ. The V gene end was trimmed by 5 bases and the J gene end by 4 bases; junction bases not matched to a gene: 13. The CDR3 DNA is TGTGCCAGCAGCGCTCCGGGACTAGATCCTGCGTACGAGCAGTACTTC. It specifies CASSAPGLDPAYEQYF.